A selection of T cell receptor beta chains follows, all from one sample in a study of cytomegalovirus exposure and HLA in healthy donors. Clones were read by immunoSEQ multiplex PCR, and TCRdb kept only the in-frame ones, dropping some. The table lists about 84,000 clones, 63% of them singletons, with over 14% in the top ten. Sequencing was performed on PBMCs. Receptors were obtained from a woman aged 40 to 50 in good health and CMV-seropositive. Both conserved end residues are part of each CDR3. Fields, in order: CDR3 protein, J gene, V gene.

CASSLEGQYNEQFF | TRBJ2-1 | TRBV11-3
CASSQGSGRANEQFF | TRBJ2-1 | TRBV4-2
CASSKDRNTEAFF | TRBJ1-1 | TRBV7-9
CASSPPRWLAAGGTGELFF | TRBJ2-2 | TRBV4-2
CASQRRGSSYNEQFF | TRBJ2-1 | TRBV25-1
CASSGDRDRGRKLFF | TRBJ1-4 | TRBV9
CASSLRQGGNQPQHF | TRBJ1-5 | TRBV7-2
CASSADFPPYEQYF | TRBJ2-7 | TRBV6-5
CASSPFRVEGGYTF | TRBJ1-2 | TRBV9
CASSSLTVPNYGYTF | TRBJ1-2 | TRBV28
CASSLAGGVTGELFF | TRBJ2-2 | TRBV5-1
CSVEGASGSPSYEQYF | TRBJ2-7 | TRBV29-1